This T cell receptor beta chain derives from a study of T cell responses to AZD1222 COVID-19 vaccine. The study's findings and limits: Among AZD1222 vaccinees, only five to seven were seropositive at baseline. Mapped onto spike, vaccine-associated CD4 TCRs spanned it and were dominant at 160-218 and 743-854. A rise in Spike-specific TCR breadth and depth followed two AZD1222 doses.

The CDR3 loop spans 13 amino acids. Germline CDR1 reads GTSNPN; CDR2 reads SVGIG (reference sequence). With 0 bases removed from V and 0 bases from J, the gap between germline ends came to 5 bases. Clones were read by immunoSEQ multiplex PCR, and TCRdb kept only the in-frame ones, dropping some. The sample includes about 100,000 clones, about 83% seen only once; the top ten take more than 15%. To note about this clone: Its target is not known.

The V and J genes are TRBV30 and TRBJ1-1; D is ambiguous. This TCR was recovered from an adult in good health. The sequencing used peripheral blood, collected on day 0 of AZD1222 vaccination. In nucleotides, the CDR3 is TGTGCCTGGAGTGTTTCGTTGAACACTGAAGCTTTCTTT. It yields the protein CAWSVSLNTEAFF.